This section outlines one T cell receptor beta chain sequence together with its context. This entry is derived from a study of control samples from healthy donors and cancer patients. The repertoire was sequenced with immunoSEQ multiplex PCR; TCRdb's copy has only in-frame clones and lacks some. The sample yields fewer than 110,000 clones, roughly 89% seen once. This CDR3 comprises 16 residues. CDR1 and CDR2 from the germline V gene are KGHSH and LQKENI. V shed 6 bases and J shed 0 bases, with 14 bases lying between them. The gene calls are TRBV18 and TRBJ2-2; the D is unclear. The TCR originated in a man aged 60 to 75 with lung cancer. The specimen sequenced was PBMCs. The CDR3 here is CASSEEQLANTGELFF. CDR3 bases: TGTGCCAGCTCCGAGGAACAGCTCGCGAACACCGGGGAGCTGTTTTTT. The complete variable domain, with remaining parts taken from reference TRBV18 and TRBJ2-2, reads NAGVMQNPRHLVRRRGQEARLRCSPMKGHSHVYWYRQLPEEGLKFMVYLQKENIIDESGMPKERFSAEFPKEGPSILRIQQVVRGDSAAYFCASSEEQLANTGELFFGEGSRLTVL.